This entry lists 3 T cell receptor beta chains sequenced from one sample in a study of blood T cell repertoires in COVID-19. The method was immunoSEQ multiplex PCR; TCRdb's version includes in-frame clones alone and lacks a portion of them. The repertoire holds about 100,000 clones, with around 86% as singletons. What was sequenced was peripheral blood. The receptors originated from a man in his sixties with acute or convalescent COVID-19.

The chain employs TRBV5-1 and TRBJ2-6, with D unclear. Germline CDR1 is SGHRS and CDR2 is YFSETQ. V shed 5 bases and J shed 0 bases, with 9 bases lying between them. The CDR3 has 15 residues. The CDR3 reads CASSARNSGANVLTF. The DNA of the CDR3 is TGCGCCAGCAGTGCCAGAAACTCTGGGGCCAACGTCCTGACTTTC.

This chain links TRBV7-3 with TRBJ1-3; D is unresolved. There are 16 residues in the CDR3. Germline-derived CDR1 and CDR2 are SGHTA and FQGTGA. Trimming stripped 1 base from V and 0 bases from J, with 10 bases between. This chain's CDR3 is CASSLNPPRSGNTIYF. As DNA, the CDR3 is TGTGCCAGCAGCTTAAACCCGCCGCGCTCTGGAAACACCATATATTTT. Variable domain in full (rest from reference TRBV7-3 and TRBJ1-3): GAGVSQTPSNKVTEKGKYVELRCDPISGHTALYWYRQSLGQGPEFLIYFQGTGAADDSGLPNDRFFAVRPEGSVSTLKIQRTERGDSAVYLCASSLNPPRSGNTIYFGEGSWLTVV.

This clone came up many times. The chain recombines TRBV12-3 or TRBV12-4 with TRBJ1-1; D unresolved. Trimming removed 6 bases at V and 4 bases at J, with 9 bases between. This CDR3 has 12 residues. CDR3 in DNA: TGTGCCAGCAGAAAGAAGAGCACTGAAGCTTTCTTT. It yields the protein CASRKKSTEAFF.